The clone carrying this T cell receptor beta chain is a singleton in its sample. The data originate from a study of patients and donors after allogeneic stem cell transplantation. Each CDR3 protein is one row after TCRdb ran MiXCR on the RT-PCR reads. The sample yields 800,000 to 1,000,000 distinct CDR3 sequences, 18% seen once. V shed 6 bases and J 2 bases; nucleotides not matched to a gene: 15. The CDR3 totals 16 residues. Germline V gene data show CDR1 as SQVTM and CDR2 as ANQGSEA. The rearrangement links TRBV29-1 to TRBJ1-1; 7 bases are shared with TRBD1. The TCR was taken from a human donor who was either an allogeneic HSCT recipient or a stem cell or donor lymphocyte infusion donor (not recorded which). It is not recorded whose cells these are; they may come from a transplant donor. The sequenced sample was blood, either unsorted or a sorted T cell fraction (not recorded which). The CDR3 protein is CSVPRGTGAANTEAFF. The CDR3 nucleotides are TGCAGCGTCCCGCGGGGTACAGGGGCAGCTAACACTGAAGCTTTCTTT.